Shown below are 30 T cell receptor beta chains from a single sample sequenced in a study of regulatory T cells in long-lasting Graves disease. Time point specified: newly diagnosed GD, antithyroid drugs for less than 3 months. RNA extracted from PBMCs served as the sequencing template. Through Arm-PCR of CDR3 regions and iRepertoire HTBI primers, TCR beta libraries were built. A single record per CDR3 protein comes from TCRdb applying MiXCR to the multiplex PCR reads. There are roughly 510,000 distinct CDR3 sequences in the sample; roughly 16% occur only once, and 12% lies in the top ten. These data also featured in a second study, about T cells in Graves' hyperthyroidism and ophthalmopathy.

The sample consisted of peripheral blood mononuclear cells (PBMCs), taken at new diagnosis, from a patient treated with antithyroid drugs. All receptors come from a man younger than 30 with Graves disease.

This clonotype was found many times. The chain couples TRBV28 to TRBJ2-5; 12 nucleotides align to TRBD2. CDR3 length: 16 residues. Trimming removed 6 bases from V and 4 bases from J; junction bases left unmatched: 9. Germline values: CDR1 MDHEN, CDR2 SYDVKM. The CDR3: CASRKRLAGVGETQYF. The CDR3 region has the DNA TGTGCCAGCAGAAAGAGACTAGCGGGAGTAGGAGAGACCCAGTACTTC. Full variable domain (missing parts from reference TRBV28 and TRBJ2-5): DVKVTQSSRYLVKRTGEKVFLECVQDMDHENMFWYRQDPGLGLRLIYFSYDVKMKEKGDIPEGYSVSREKKERFSLILESASTNQTSMYLCASRKRLAGVGETQYFGPGTRLLVL.

There are many counts of this clonotype. The rearrangement joins TRBV6-2 or TRBV6-3 to TRBJ2-5, with TRBD1 identical over 9 bases. The germline V gene encodes CDR1 MNHEY and CDR2 SVGEGT. The V gene end was trimmed by 5 bases and the J gene end by 4 bases; junction bases not matched to a gene: 8. CDR3 size: 15 residues. In DNA form, the CDR3 reads TGTGCCAGCAGTCCCACAGGGGGCTGGGGAGAGACCCAGTACTTC. It specifies CASSPTGGWGETQYF.

This clonotype has just a few counts. This chain joins TRBV15 and TRBJ1-2; tentative D call: TRBD1 (6 bases). In germline, CDR1 is LNHNV, CDR2 YYDKDF (reference sequence). V was trimmed by 5 bases and J by 8 bases, leaving 18 bases between them. This CDR3 region has 14 residues. Here the CDR3 reads CATSARPPDSGYTF. DNA of the CDR3: TGTGCCACCAGCGCCCGCCCCCCGGACAGCGGCTACACCTTC.

The rearrangement joins TRBV12-3 or TRBV12-4 to TRBJ1-3; 9 positions agree with TRBD1. The CDR3 is 16 residues long. After removal of 6 bases from V and 2 bases from J, the junction contained 8 bases not matched to a gene. The CDR3 here is CASRQFGTGTGNTIYF. The CDR3 DNA reads as TGTGCCAGCAGGCAATTTGGGACAGGGACTGGAAACACCATATATTTT.

The chain has TRBV20-1 and TRBJ2-7; D is unresolved. Looked up from germline, CDR1 is DFQATT and CDR2 is SNEGSKA (reference sequence). The length of the CDR3 is 14 residues. Trimming cost V 3 bases and J 1 base, with 13 bases left between them. The CDR3 spells CSASGVDVSYEQYF. The CDR3, as DNA: TGCAGTGCTAGTGGCGTTGACGTGTCCTACGAGCAGTACTTC.

The sample holds a few counts of this clonotype. The J gene is TRBJ2-1, the V gene TRBV19; 11 nucleotides agree with TRBD2. Looked up from germline, CDR1 is LNHDA and CDR2 is SQIVND (reference sequence). The V and J ends lost 2 bases and 6 bases, in that order; junction bases with no gene match: 12. The CDR3 sequence is 18 residues long. CDR3 residues: CASSILRGTSGRLNEQFF. For the CDR3, the DNA is TGTGCCAGTAGTATACTAAGGGGAACTAGCGGGAGACTCAATGAGCAGTTCTTC.

This clonotype was counted between two and nine times. The V gene is TRBV20-1, the J gene TRBJ1-6; D is ambiguous. The CDR3 totals 15 residues. The V and J ends lost 2 bases and 0 bases respectively, with 8 bases between them. The germline V gene encodes CDR1 DFQATT and CDR2 SNEGSKA (reference sequence). CDR3 coding DNA: TGCAGTGCTAGATCGGGGAGCTCCTATAATTCACCCCTCCACTTT. It codes for CSARSGSSYNSPLHF.

This clonotype appeared many times. The chain has TRBV2 and TRBJ2-2; a weak D match, TRBD1 (5 bases). V was clipped by 4 bases and J by 9 bases, with 9 bases between them. The CDR3 runs to 12 residues. The germline V gene encodes CDR1 SNHLY and CDR2 FYNNEI. The CDR3 loop is CASSAQVWELFF. The CDR3 region has the DNA TGTGCCAGCAGTGCACAGGTCTGGGAGCTGTTTTTT.

This clonotype was observed many times. This chain connects TRBV2 to TRBJ2-6; D call uncertain. V was trimmed by 7 bases and J by 0 bases, leaving 7 bases between them. This CDR3 has 14 amino acids. CDR1 is SNHLY and CDR2 is FYNNEI in the germline V gene. This CDR3 is CASKRRSGANVLTF. The CDR3 DNA reads as TGTGCCAGCAAACGACGCTCTGGGGCCAACGTCCTGACTTTC. The full variable domain, in which reference TRBV2 and TRBJ2-6 provide the parts outside the CDR3, is EPEVTQTPSHQVTQMGQEVILRCVPISNHLYFYWYRQILGQKVEFLVSFYNNEISEKSEIFDDQFSVERPDGSNFTLKIRSTKLEDSAMYFCASKRRSGANVLTFGAGSRLTVL.

This clonotype was picked up many times. The CDR3 here is CASGAGETQYF. The CDR3 nucleotides read TGTGCATCAGGGGCTGGGGAGACCCAGTACTTC. J is TRBJ2-5 and V is TRBV28; D perhaps matches TRBD1 (6 bases). The CDR3 covers 11 residues. CDR1 is MDHEN, CDR2 SYDVKM, per germline. Variable domain in full (rest from reference TRBV28 and TRBJ2-5): DVKVTQSSRYLVKRTGEKVFLECVQDMDHENMFWYRQDPGLGLRLIYFSYDVKMKEKGDIPEGYSVSREKKERFSLILESASTNQTSMYLCASGAGETQYFGPGTRLLVL.

The J gene is TRBJ2-7, the V gene TRBV4-2; 16 bases fit TRBD2. The junction had 5 bases not matched to a gene; V was cut back by 1 base and J by 5 bases. Germline-derived CDR1 and CDR2 are LGHNA and YNFKEQ. This CDR3 spans 17 amino acids. The CDR3 region is CASSQAGTSGRGNEQYF. The DNA of the CDR3 is TGTGCCAGCAGCCAAGCAGGGACTAGCGGGAGGGGCAACGAGCAGTACTTC.

The V gene is TRBV3-1, the J gene TRBJ1-2; a possible D gene is TRBD1 (5 bases). Looked up from germline, CDR1 is LGHDT and CDR2 is YNNKEL (reference sequence). The CDR3 runs to 16 residues. V shed 1 base and J shed 7 bases, with 19 bases lying between them. The CDR3 bases are TGTGCCAGCAGCCAAGTGCGGGGCCACAAAAAGGGTGGCTACACCTTC. Translating gives CASSQVRGHKKGGYTF.

The rearrangement uses TRBV20-1 and TRBJ2-1; 10 bases fit TRBD2. Looked up from germline, CDR1 is DFQATT and CDR2 is SNEGSKA (reference sequence). J lost 8 bases, V lost 6 bases, and 4 bases had no gene match. This CDR3 is 12 amino acids long. The CDR3 region has the DNA TGCAGTGCCCTAGCGGGAGTGGATGAGCAGTTCTTC. It codes for CSALAGVDEQFF.

CDR3 protein: CSVQTGLPEAFF. In DNA form, the CDR3 reads TGCAGCGTGCAGACAGGGTTGCCTGAAGCTTTCTTT. This chain uses TRBV29-1 with TRBJ1-1; 7 nucleotides match TRBD1. Losses at the gene ends were 6 bases for V and 6 bases for J; bases not matched to a gene: 7. This CDR3 region has 12 residues. CDR1 is SQVTM, CDR2 ANQGSEA, per germline.

This clonotype has ten or more counts. The chain has TRBV27 and TRBJ2-2; 7 positions agree with TRBD2. This CDR3 is 17 amino acids long. Trimming cost V 4 bases and J 7 bases; bases outside gene matches: 15. Germline V lookup: CDR1 MNHEY, CDR2 SMNVEV (reference sequence). This CDR3 is CASSSPSEGRADGELFF. In nucleotides, the CDR3 is TGTGCCAGCAGTTCCCCATCTGAGGGGAGGGCCGACGGGGAGCTGTTTTTT.

This clonotype appeared a few times. A far more abundant clone sits one base away, making this likely a read error. J is TRBJ2-1 and V is TRBV7-9; 9 positions match TRBD2. After removal of 5 bases from V and 10 bases from J, the junction contained 6 bases not matched to a gene. Germline assignment: CDR1 SEHNR and CDR2 FQNEAQ (reference sequence). The CDR3 totals 13 residues. CDR3: CASSKREAYEQFF. The CDR3 DNA follows: TGTGCCAGCAGCAAGCGGGAGGCCTACGAGCAGTTCTTC.

This clonotype was counted at least ten times. The CDR3 DNA follows: TGTGCCAGCAGTTCCTTGGGAGAGCAGTACTTC. Its protein is CASSSLGEQYF. The chain uses TRBV28 and TRBJ2-7; D remains unclear. The germline V gene encodes CDR1 MDHEN and CDR2 SYDVKM. Between the trimmed V and J ends, which lost 4 bases and 7 bases, there was a span of 8 bases. This CDR3 has 11 residues.

This chain links TRBV27 with TRBJ1-2, with a possible D match to TRBD1 (5 bases). The CDR3 length is 14 residues. Germline CDR1 is MNHEY and CDR2 is SMNVEV (reference sequence). V dropped 2 bases and J dropped 8 bases, with 15 bases sitting between them. The CDR3 reads CASSLGRGWEGYTF. CDR3 DNA: TGTGCCAGCAGTTTAGGGAGGGGATGGGAAGGCTACACCTTC.

The chain has TRBV5-6 and TRBJ2-3, with D unclear. Germline V gene lookup returns CDR1 SGHDT and CDR2 YYEEEE. V lost 1 base, J lost 0 bases, and 9 bases lay in between. The CDR3 consists of 15 residues. Here the CDR3 reads CASSLRVSSTDTQYF. The DNA for the CDR3 is TGTGCCAGCAGCTTGAGGGTGTCTAGCACAGATACGCAGTATTTT. The full variable domain, its missing parts supplied by reference TRBV5-6 and TRBJ2-3, is DAGVTQSPTHLIKTRGQQVTLRCSPKSGHDTVSWYQQALGQGPQFIFQYYEEEERQRGNFPDRFSGHQFPNYSSELNVNALLLGDSALYLCASSLRVSSTDTQYFGPGTRLTVL.

This clonotype came up many times. The chain joins TRBV20-1 to TRBJ2-7, with 11 bases lining up with TRBD2. V lost 8 bases to trimming and J lost 3 bases; unmatched junction nucleotides: 12. Germline values: CDR1 DFQATT, CDR2 SNEGSKA (reference sequence). This CDR3 has 15 amino acids. CDR3 sequence reads: CSTQLGLAENYEQYF. CDR3 nucleotides: TGCAGTACTCAACTGGGACTAGCGGAGAACTACGAGCAGTACTTC.

This clonotype was seen repeatedly, ten times or more. The CDR3 spells CASGGTSGSLAETQYF. The DNA for the CDR3 is TGTGCTAGTGGTGGGACTAGCGGGAGTTTGGCGGAGACCCAGTACTTC. J is TRBJ2-5 and V is TRBV12-5; 14 bases agree with TRBD2. CDR1 LGHNT and CDR2 FRNRAP come from the germline V gene. J gave up 5 bases and V 5 bases, and 7 bases lay outside the gene matches. There are 16 residues in the CDR3. The full variable domain, its missing parts supplied by reference TRBV12-5 and TRBJ2-5, is DARVTQTPRHKVTEMGQEVTMRCQPILGHNTVFWYRQTMMQGLELLAYFRNRAPLDDSGMPKDRFSAEMPDATLATLKIQPSEPRDSAVYFCASGGTSGSLAETQYFGPGTRLLVL.

In its sample, this clonotype was seen many times. The rearrangement uses TRBV7-9 and TRBJ2-7; TRBD2 matches 15 bases. Losses at the gene ends were 5 bases for V and 3 bases for J; bases not matched to a gene: 2. CDR1 is SEHNR and CDR2 is FQNEAQ in the germline V gene (reference sequence). This CDR3 spans 15 amino acids. The DNA of the CDR3 is TGTGCCAGCAGCCCGGGACTAGCGGGAGGCTACGAGCAGTACTTC. It translates to CASSPGLAGGYEQYF.

There are many counts of this clonotype. The gene calls are TRBV11-1 and TRBJ2-7, with D possibly being TRBD1 or TRBD2 (5 bases each). Germline CDR1 reads SGHAT; CDR2 reads FQDESV (reference sequence). Trimming left V 4 bases short and J 2 bases short, with 15 bases between. The CDR3 has 15 amino acids. The CDR3 protein is CASSYPGRETYEQYF. The CDR3 DNA is TGTGCCAGCAGCTACCCGGGACGGGAAACCTACGAGCAGTACTTC. Filled out from reference TRBV11-1 and TRBJ2-7, the complete variable domain reads EAEVAQSPRYKITEKSQAVAFWCDPISGHATLYWYRQILGQGPELLVQFQDESVVDDSQLPKDRFSAERLKGVDSTLKIQPAELGDSAMYLCASSYPGRETYEQYFGPGTRLTVT.

A few counts support this clonotype. The genes are TRBV19 and TRBJ2-2; possibly TRBD2 for D (6 bases). The CDR3 is 15 amino acids. In germline, CDR1 is LNHDA, CDR2 SQIVND (reference sequence). Trimming took 7 bases from V and 1 from J, leaving 13 bases between them. For the CDR3, the DNA is TGTGCCAGTACGGGGCGGGGAGGGAACACCGGGGAGCTGTTTTTT. This gives the protein CASTGRGGNTGELFF.

The chain carries TRBV6-1 and TRBJ1-3, with D unclear. Deletions cut 10 bases from V and 2 bases from J, with 15 bases between. Germline V gene sequence: CDR1 MNHNS, CDR2 SASEGT. The CDR3 covers 14 residues. The CDR3 DNA reads as TGTGCCATTACGGACTTCCTCGCTGGAAACACCATATATTTT. This codes for CAITDFLAGNTIYF.

The gene calls are TRBV12-3 or TRBV12-4 and TRBJ2-1; either TRBD1 or TRBD2 may supply D (6 bases each). Trimming took 5 bases from V and 8 from J, leaving 19 bases between them. The CDR3 contains 15 residues. CDR3 in amino acids: CASSTIGGGGDEQFF. The CDR3 DNA follows: TGTGCCAGCAGTACCATAGGGGGAGGCGGGGATGAGCAGTTCTTC.

Of note for this clonotype: A single base separates this from a much larger clone, so it may be a read error. Likely a read error: the CDR3 ends without its conserved phenylalanine or tryptophan. This sequence joins TRBV28 and TRBJ1-1; D gene unclear. The CDR3 is made up of 12 amino acids. Trimming took off 10 bases at V and 3 bases at J, with 12 bases between the two ends. CDR1 is MDHEN and CDR2 is SYDVKM in the germline V gene. The CDR3 region has the DNA TGTGCCATCCTAGGACGGCACACTGAAGCTTTCTCT. Protein product: CAILGRHTEAFS.

This clonotype has more than one count but fewer than ten. With only one base between it and a far larger clone, this is likely a read error. DNA of the CDR3: TGTGCCAGCAGTTACGCAGTCCTAGCGGGAGGGCACGAGCAGTACTTC. Its protein is CASSYAVLAGGHEQYF. The chain couples TRBV6-2 or TRBV6-3 to TRBJ2-7; 12 bases are shared with TRBD2. The CDR3 sequence is 16 residues long. Germline V gene sequence: CDR1 MNHEY, CDR2 SVGEGT. The junction had 7 bases not matched to a gene; V was cut back by 2 bases and J by 5 bases.

Only a few counts were recorded for this clonotype. The rearrangement links TRBV28 to TRBJ1-4; TRBD1 matches 8 bases. This CDR3 has 16 amino acids. Losses at the gene ends were 6 bases for V and 5 bases for J; bases not matched to a gene: 11. Germline assignment: CDR1 MDHEN and CDR2 SYDVKM. CDR3 nucleotide sequence: TGTGCCAGCAGCCCGGCAGGGGGCCGCTCCAATGAAAAACTGTTTTTT. Its protein is CASSPAGGRSNEKLFF.

This rearrangement joins TRBV3-1 to TRBJ2-1; TRBD2 matches 8 bases. The CDR3 length is 16 residues. Per the germline V gene, CDR1 is LGHDT and CDR2 is YNNKEL (reference sequence). V was clipped by 11 bases and J by 4 bases; unmatched bases: 16. In nucleotides, the CDR3 is TGTGCCGGGAGCCAAGATCATGGCGGGGGGTACAATGAGCAGTTCTTC. This sequence encodes CAGSQDHGGGYNEQFF.